Listed below are T cell receptor beta chains from one sample, sequenced in a study of T cell therapy after organ transplantation. Sequencing used immunoSEQ multiplex PCR; TCRdb keeps in-frame clones, though not all of them. Here the sample spans 17,000 or so clones, about 85% being singletons. Antigens of these TCRs are unknown. The sample here was CD8+ T cells from blood, taken after autologous CMV-specific T cell therapy. The origin of the receptors is a human patient who had received a solid organ transplant and had CMV disease. Some of the T cells may derive from the graft donor. The CDR3 runs from the conserved cysteine through the conserved F or W. Each record gives: V gene, D gene, clone size, CDR3 length, J gene, CDR3 protein, CDR3 DNA. A D gene is named only where the DNA matches it firmly. Part of the rows lack a size; the others show once, few, many or a class for expanded clones.

>TRBV6-5|.|few|12|TRBJ1-6
CASSYGGGTLHF
TGTGCCAGCAGTTACGGGGGGGGAACCCTCCACTTT
>TRBV29-1|TRBD1|.|13|TRBJ2-7
CSVRGTGSYEQYF
TGCAGCGTCAGAGGGACAGGGAGCTACGAGCAGTACTTC
>TRBV6-6|.|few|15|TRBJ1-3
CASSGVMSSGNTIYF
TGTGCCAGCAGTGGAGTCATGAGCTCTGGAAACACCATATATTTT
>TRBV5-4|.|.|14|TRBJ1-3
CASSLWASGNTIYF
TGTGCCAGCAGCTTATGGGCATCTGGAAACACCATATATTTT
>TRBV13|TRBD1|.|16|TRBJ2-7
CASSSPGGTGLSEQYF
TGTGCCAGCAGCTCACCCGGTGGGACAGGGTTGTCCGAGCAGTACTTC
>TRBV9|.|.|14|TRBJ2-3
CASSAHPGPTVEYF
TGTGCCAGCAGCGCCCACCCGGGCCCCACCGTGGAGTATTTT
>TRBV27|TRBD1|.|16|TRBJ1-2
CASSFGLGTDIYGYTF
TGTGCCAGCAGTTTTGGTCTAGGGACAGACATTTATGGCTACACCTTC
>TRBV7-6|.|.|14|TRBJ2-7
CASSLGNNAYEQYF
TGTGCCAGCAGCTTAGGGAACAACGCCTACGAGCAGTACTTC
>TRBV6-4|TRBD1|.|16|TRBJ1-2
CASSDSNEQGARGYTF
TGTGCCAGCAGTGACTCCAATGAACAGGGGGCTCGGGGCTACACCTTC
>TRBV4-1|.|.|15|TRBJ1-5
CASSQAGQGSQPQHF
TGCGCCAGCAGCCAAGCGGGCCAGGGGAGTCAGCCCCAGCATTTT
>TRBV20-1|.|.|11|TRBJ1-1
CSARGPQDDFF
TGCAGTGCTAGAGGACCACAAGATGATTTCTTT
>TRBV10-3|TRBD1|once|16|TRBJ2-5
CAISDLDRGRQETQYF
TGTGCCATCAGTGACCTCGACAGGGGGAGACAAGAGACCCAGTACTTC
>TRBV10-3|.|.|11|TRBJ2-5
CAISEEETQYF
TGTGCCATCAGTGAGGAAGAGACCCAGTACTTC
>TRBV5-6|TRBD1|.|17|TRBJ1-1
CASSPPGTGPANTEAFF
TGTGCCAGCAGCCCCCCGGGGACAGGGCCCGCGAACACTGAAGCTTTCTTT
>TRBV7-9|.|few|11|TRBJ2-7
CASSLEYEQYF
TGTGCCAGCAGCTTAGAGTACGAGCAGTACTTC
>TRBV27|TRBD2|.|16|TRBJ2-1
CASSMTSGRIYNEQFF
TGTGCCAGCAGTATGACTAGCGGTAGAATCTACAATGAGCAGTTCTTC
>TRBV5-5|TRBD1|.|15|TRBJ1-5
CASSSGTVSNQPQHF
TGTGCCAGCAGCTCCGGGACAGTAAGCAATCAGCCCCAGCATTTT
>TRBV5-6|TRBD1|.|14|TRBJ1-2
CASSPGQGYYGYTF
TGTGCCAGCAGCCCGGGACAGGGGTACTATGGCTACACCTTC
>TRBV7-9|.|many|13|TRBJ1-1
CASSFPGDPEAFF
TGTGCCAGCAGCTTTCCAGGTGACCCTGAAGCTTTCTTT
>TRBV16|TRBD1|.|16|TRBJ1-3
CASTGGQGVSGNTIYF
TGTGCCAGCACCGGCGGACAGGGTGTTTCTGGAAACACCATATATTTT
>TRBV10-1|.|.|14|TRBJ2-7
CASISDGSIWKQYF
TGCGCCAGCATCTCGGACGGATCCATCTGGAAGCAGTACTTC
>TRBV30|TRBD1|.|14|TRBJ2-7
CAWNSGTGRYEQYF
TGTGCCTGGAACTCCGGGACAGGACGCTACGAGCAGTACTTC
>TRBV7-6|TRBD1|few|15|TRBJ2-2
CASSWTRGHTGELFF
TGTGCCAGCAGCTGGACCAGGGGGCACACCGGGGAGCTGTTTTTT
>TRBV4-1|.|.|16|TRBJ1-2
CASSQPGARGDYGYTF
TGCGCCAGCAGCCAGCCGGGGGCTAGGGGAGACTATGGCTACACCTTC
>TRBV15|.|few|13|TRBJ2-2
CATSSSETGELFF
TGTGCCACCAGCAGCTCAGAGACCGGGGAGCTGTTTTTT
>TRBV2|.|.|14|TRBJ1-1
CASTLDGRNTEAFF
TGTGCCAGCACCCTGGACGGGCGGAACACTGAAGCTTTCTTT
>TRBV4-1|.|few|17|TRBJ2-3
CASSQDTLAASTDTQYF
TGCGCCAGCAGCCAAGATACACTAGCCGCTAGCACAGATACGCAGTATTTT
>TRBV7-9|.|once|14|TRBJ1-1
CASSLVRRNTEAFF
TGTGCCAGCAGCTTAGTGAGGCGGAACACTGAAGCTTTCTTT
>TRBV27|TRBD1|.|14|TRBJ1-1
CASSYGQGNTEAFF
TGTGCCAGCAGCTATGGACAGGGGAACACTGAAGCTTTCTTT
>TRBV7-9|.|.|16|TRBJ2-3
CASSSNRDWGTDTQYF
TGTGCCAGCAGTTCAAACAGGGACTGGGGCACAGATACGCAGTATTTT
>TRBV9|.|.|15|TRBJ1-1
CASSVDGLLNTEAFF
TGTGCCAGCAGCGTAGACGGGCTTTTGAACACTGAAGCTTTCTTT
>TRBV6-4|TRBD2|.|16|TRBJ2-1
CASSETSGEGYNEQFF
TGTGCCAGCAGTGAGACTAGCGGGGAGGGCTACAATGAGCAGTTCTTC
>TRBV4-3|.|.|15|TRBJ1-2
CASSQEVGRDYGYTF
TGCGCCAGCAGCCAAGAAGTGGGACGGGACTATGGCTACACCTTC
>TRBV6-5|.|.|14|TRBJ2-7
CASSYSGGHYEQYF
TGTGCCAGCAGTTACTCAGGGGGACACTACGAGCAGTACTTC
>TRBV6-4|.|.|13|TRBJ2-1
CASSDSTHNEQFF
TGTGCCAGCAGTGACTCGACACACAATGAGCAGTTCTTC
>TRBV4-1|.|.|15|TRBJ2-2
CASSLGHPNTGELFF
TGCGCCAGCAGCCTAGGACACCCGAACACCGGGGAGCTGTTTTTT
>TRBV9|TRBD1|once|13|TRBJ1-1
CASSAHRGREAFF
TGTGCCAGCAGCGCACATAGGGGGCGTGAAGCTTTCTTT
>TRBV30|.|.|13|TRBJ1-2
CAWTGRAGYGYTF
TGTGCCTGGACGGGCAGGGCGGGCTATGGCTACACCTTC
>TRBV6-5|.|.|15|TRBJ2-2
CASSYSGVATGELFF
TGTGCCAGCAGTTACTCGGGGGTCGCCACCGGGGAGCTGTTTTTT
>TRBV27|TRBD2|.|15|TRBJ2-5
CASTFSSERGMEQYF
TGTGCCAGCACCTTCTCCAGCGAGCGGGGGATGGAGCAGTACTTC
>TRBV19|.|.|16|TRBJ1-1
CASRIGQNYMNTEAFF
TGTGCCAGTAGAATCGGACAGAATTACATGAACACTGAAGCTTTCTTT